This TCR beta chain was captured by sequencing in a study of blood T cell repertoires in COVID-19. This CDR3 has 13 amino acids. Trimming took 5 bases from V and 7 from J; bases not matched to a gene: 3. CDR1 is MDHEN and CDR2 is SYDVKM in the germline V gene. Using immunoSEQ multiplex PCR, the repertoire was profiled, and TCRdb retains in-frame clones only, with some absent. The sample gives about 140,000 clones, about 87% of which show up once; approximately 10% is in the top ten. The chain combines TRBV28 with TRBJ2-5; 11 bases are a match to TRBD1. This TCR derives from a man aged 55 to 70 who had recovered from COVID-19. The source material was PBMCs or T cells enriched from blood (not recorded which). CDR3 loop: CASSGDRGLTQYF. The CDR3 bases are TGTGCCAGCAGTGGGGACAGGGGGTTGACCCAGTACTTC.